The source of this T cell receptor (beta chain) is a study of identical twins. The V and J ends lost 0 bases and 4 bases respectively, with 12 bases between them. Germline CDR1 SGHAT, CDR2 FQNNGV. This CDR3 region has 16 residues. TCRdb re-called the 5' RACE reads with MiXCR, one entry per CDR3 protein. This table has approximately 220,000 distinct CDR3 sequences, 9.4% appearing once. The V gene is TRBV11-2, the J gene TRBJ2-2, with D perhaps TRBD1 or TRBD2 (6 bases each). This clonotype was sampled from a woman aged 18-29 years in good health. What was sequenced was memory (CD45RO+) T cells sorted from blood. CDR3: CASSLDLGGRTGELFF. CDR3 bases: TGTGCCAGCAGCTTAGATCTAGGGGGGCGCACCGGGGAGCTGTTTTTT.